This T cell receptor beta chain derives from a study of shared clonotypes between healthy human individuals. Overall study: Per donor, three plates held CD4 naive cells, three held CD4 memory, two held CD8 naive and one held CD8 memory.

Per germline, CDR1 SGHTA and CDR2 FQGNSA. The CDR3 contains 12 residues. With 5 bases removed from V and 4 bases from J, the gap between germline ends came to 8 bases. Only in-frame clones appear in the TCRdb table, and some are missing; sequencing was by immunoSEQ multiplex PCR. The repertoire holds 2 million to 3 million clones, roughly 93% seen once, with approximately 0.37% in the top ten. The sequence derives from a man between 18 and 29 years old in good health. Some clones in this sample may be carry-over from other donors' samples. The rearrangement uses TRBV7-2 and TRBJ2-5, with D unresolved. The sequenced sample consisted of naive CD4+ T cells from PBMCs. Noted subset: CD45RA+ positively selected. The chain's CDR3 is CASSVGLETQYF. CDR3 coding DNA: TGTGCCAGCAGCGTTGGGCTAGAGACCCAGTACTTC.